This TCR beta chain was captured in a study of neoadjuvant anti-PD-1 for oral cavity cancer. Germline values: CDR1 SQVTM, CDR2 ANQGSEA. This CDR3 is 13 amino acids long. V lost 7 bases, J lost 3 bases, and 7 bases stayed unmatched. Sequencing used immunoSEQ multiplex PCR; TCRdb keeps in-frame clones, though not all of them. Of about 6,700 clones detected, roughly 70% appear once; the ten largest clones hold less than 3%. The chain is built from TRBV29-1 and TRBJ2-7, with 9 bases that match TRBD1. The starting material was PBMCs, obtained before nivolumab (anti-PD-1) treatment. The receptor's source is a person between 35 and 79 years old with oral cavity squamous cell carcinoma. Here the CDR3 reads CSEGDRVIYEQYF. The CDR3 DNA sequence: TGCAGCGAGGGGGACAGGGTGATCTACGAGCAGTACTTC.